The 25 T cell receptor beta chains listed next were all sequenced from one sample in a study of blood T cell repertoires in COVID-19. The method was immunoSEQ multiplex PCR; TCRdb's version includes in-frame clones alone and lacks a portion of them. The sample lists 250,000 to 400,000 clones; roughly 90% were seen once. Specimen: peripheral blood. The receptors shown here come from a woman aged 25 to 45 with COVID-19, enrolled during active disease.

This clone was seen a few times. The rearrangement joins TRBV2 to TRBJ1-5, with 7 bases fitting TRBD1. With V trimmed by 6 bases and J by 3 bases, 2 bases remained unmatched. The length of the CDR3 is 13 residues. CDR1 and CDR2 from the germline V gene are SNHLY and FYNNEI. The chain's CDR3 is CASRQGLNQPQHF. DNA for the CDR3: TGTGCCAGCAGACAGGGGCTCAATCAGCCCCAGCATTTT.

The V and J genes are TRBV27 and TRBJ2-7; the match to TRBD1 covers 8 bases. The J call may be in error: the DNA end matches TRBJ2-5 better. Germline lookup yields CDR1 MNHEY and CDR2 SMNVEV (reference sequence). The CDR3 length is 15 residues. CDR3 in amino acids: CASSLLGQGQETQYF. In DNA form, the CDR3 reads TGTGCCAGCAGTTTATTAGGACAGGGCCAAGAGACCCAGTACTTC.

This sequence joins TRBV19 and TRBJ2-3; 8 bases map to TRBD1. This CDR3 is 17 amino acids long. Germline CDR1 LNHDA, CDR2 SQIVND (reference sequence). V dropped 2 bases and J dropped 6; count of bases not matched to a gene: 13. CDR3 sequence: CASSIPVWQGAADTQYF. The CDR3 DNA sequence: TGTGCCAGTAGTATACCCGTTTGGCAGGGGGCAGCCGATACGCAGTATTTT.

This rearrangement joins TRBV11-2 to TRBJ2-7, with 11 bases fitting TRBD2. Germline lookup yields CDR1 SGHAT and CDR2 FQNNGV. Trimming took 0 bases from V and 4 from J; bases not matched to a gene: 5. The CDR3 covers 16 residues. This CDR3 is CASSLDRLAGGYEQYF. The CDR3 bases are TGTGCCAGCAGCTTAGATCGCCTAGCGGGAGGTTACGAGCAGTACTTC.

The rearrangement joins TRBV3-1 (or the pseudogene TRBV3-2) to TRBJ1-2; 8 bases are shared with TRBD1. This CDR3 contains 14 residues. Germline V gene data show CDR1 as LGHDT and CDR2 as YNNKEL (reference sequence). Losses at the gene ends were 1 base for V and 6 bases for J; bases not matched to a gene: 4. The CDR3 spells CASSQGRDRNGYTF. The CDR3 coding sequence is TGTGCCAGCAGCCAAGGACGGGACAGGAATGGCTACACCTTC.

The chain joins TRBV28 to TRBJ1-5, with D uncertain. V gave up 5 bases and J gave up 5 bases, with 13 bases separating them. Germline V gene data show CDR1 as MDHEN and CDR2 as SYDVKM. The CDR3 has 14 amino acids. CDR3 protein: CASSAPELYQPQHF. The DNA of the CDR3 is TGTGCCAGCAGTGCACCGGAGCTTTATCAGCCCCAGCATTTT.

CDR3 amino acids: CASSFTTGEGTEAFF. CDR3 bases: TGTGCCAGCAGCTTCACGACAGGGGAGGGGACTGAAGCTTTCTTT. The chain uses TRBV13 and TRBJ1-1; 8 bases align to TRBD1. The CDR3 totals 15 residues. Germline trimming cut 3 bases from V and 5 bases from J; bases unmatched to any gene: 8. Germline V gives CDR1 PRHDT, CDR2 FYEKMQ (reference sequence).

The chain links TRBV30 to TRBJ2-7; D is possibly TRBD2 (5 bases). V lost 3 bases and J 3 bases, leaving 18 bases between the germline ends. The CDR3 sequence is 15 residues long. The germline CDR1 and CDR2 sequences are GTSNPN and SVGIG (reference sequence). DNA for the CDR3: TGTGCCTGGAGCGCCCCGCTAGCTTCCCACTACGAGCAGTACTTC. Translation gives CAWSAPLASHYEQYF.

The V gene is TRBV18, the J gene TRBJ2-1; 11 bases agree with TRBD2. The CDR3 is 14 residues long. CDR1 KGHSH and CDR2 LQKENI come from the germline V gene. V lost 3 bases and J lost 5; bases outside the gene matches: 0. Written as DNA, the CDR3 is TGTGCCAGCTCACCGACTAGCGGGAACAATGAGCAGTTCTTC. Translation: CASSPTSGNNEQFF.

This clone was found a few times. This sequence joins TRBV2 and TRBJ1-2; D is possibly TRBD1 (5 bases). The CDR3 has 13 residues. The germline V gene has CDR1 SNHLY and CDR2 FYNNEI. V shed 6 bases and J shed 4 bases, with 12 bases lying between them. The CDR3, as DNA: TGTGCCAGCAGCCTGACAGTGACCTATGGCTACACCTTC. It encodes CASSLTVTYGYTF.

The chain has TRBV30 and TRBJ1-1, with a weak D call TRBD1 (5 bases). The CDR3 has 13 amino acids. The germline CDR1 and CDR2 sequences are GTSNPN and SVGIG (reference sequence). Trimming left V 0 bases short and J 8 bases short, with 13 bases between. This chain's CDR3 is CAWSVGAVTEAFF. The CDR3 region has the DNA TGTGCCTGGAGTGTAGGGGCCGTCACAGAAGCTTTCTTT.

This chain connects TRBV9 to TRBJ1-1; D uncertain. The CDR3 has 13 residues. V shed 4 bases and J shed 1 base, with 8 bases lying between them. Germline assignment: CDR1 SGDLS and CDR2 YYNGEE. This chain's CDR3 is CASSPTENTEAFF. In nucleotides, the CDR3 is TGTGCCAGCAGCCCTACAGAGAACACTGAAGCTTTCTTT.

The rearrangement links TRBV21-1 to TRBJ1-6. TRBV21-1 is a documented pseudogene. This CDR3 is 14 amino acids long. The CDR3 loop reads CARRRSSYNSPLHF. DNA of the CDR3: TGTGCCAGGAGACGGAGCTCCTATAATTCACCCCTCCACTTT.

The rearrangement joins TRBV30 to TRBJ1-1; TRBD1 agrees at 8 bases. The V and J ends lost 3 bases and 4 bases, in that order; junction bases with no gene match: 4. The CDR3 is made up of 13 amino acids. Germline CDR1 reads GTSNPN; CDR2 reads SVGIG (reference sequence). The CDR3 sequence: CAWRNTGGTEAFF. The CDR3, as DNA: TGTGCCTGGAGGAACACAGGGGGCACTGAAGCTTTCTTT.

V usage is TRBV5-4 and J usage is TRBJ2-7, with D possibly TRBD1 on 5 matching bases. Germline V gene lookup returns CDR1 SGHNT and CDR2 YYREEE (reference sequence). This CDR3 has 15 residues. The ends were cut back, 0 bases at V and 4 bases at J, with 14 bases in the middle. CDR3 in amino acids: CASSLDSGIEYEQYF. As DNA, the CDR3 is TGTGCCAGCAGCTTGGATTCAGGGATAGAGTACGAGCAGTACTTC.

This clone has a single count. The CDR3 loop reads CSASRSRAGFNEQFF. Here the CDR3 DNA reads TGCAGTGCTAGTAGGTCGAGGGCAGGCTTCAATGAGCAGTTCTTC. V gene TRBV20-1 combines with J gene TRBJ2-1, with D maybe TRBD2 (5 bases). CDR1 and CDR2 (germline): DFQATT, SNEGSKA (reference sequence). The CDR3 length is 15 residues. Trimming removed 3 bases from V and 6 bases from J, with 18 bases in between.

For the CDR3, the DNA is TGCGCCAGCAGCTGGGACAGGGGAGCTGAAGCTTTCTTT. This translates into CASSWDRGAEAFF. The chain combines TRBV5-1 with TRBJ1-1, with 10 bases matching TRBD1. Trimming at V came to 3 bases and at J to 6 bases, leaving 2 bases not matched to a gene. The CDR3 is made up of 13 amino acids. The germline gives CDR1 SGHRS, CDR2 YFSETQ.

The chain recombines TRBV30 with TRBJ2-5, with 8 bases fitting TRBD2. Trimming took 3 bases from V and 4 from J; bases not matched to a gene: 10. The CDR3 has 15 amino acids. The germline CDR1 and CDR2 sequences are GTSNPN and SVGIG (reference sequence). CDR3 residues: CAWSPNSGSGETQYF. The DNA of the CDR3 is TGTGCCTGGAGCCCTAACAGCGGGAGCGGAGAGACCCAGTACTTC. Based on the CDR3 plus reference TRBV30 and TRBJ2-5, the full variable domain is SQTIHQWPATLVQPVGSPLSLECTVEGTSNPNLYWYRQAAGRGLQLLFYSVGIGQISSEVPQNLSASRPQDRQFILSSKKLLLSDSGFYLCAWSPNSGSGETQYFGPGTRLLVL.

The chain employs TRBV24-1 and TRBJ2-5; tentatively, D is TRBD2 (5 bases). This CDR3 is 15 amino acids long. V was shortened by 3 bases and J by 0 bases, with 10 bases between the two germline ends. Germline values: CDR1 KGHDR, CDR2 SFDVKD. The CDR3 region has the DNA TGTGCCACCAGTGATGGAACTAGATACCAAGAGACCCAGTACTTC. Translating gives CATSDGTRYQETQYF.

This clone was recorded only once. The chain combines TRBV28 with TRBJ2-7, with TRBD1 as a possible D gene (6 bases). The CDR3 spans 14 residues. Between the trimmed V and J ends, which lost 6 bases and 2 bases, there was a span of 14 bases. CDR1 and CDR2 from the germline V gene are MDHEN and SYDVKM. The CDR3 reads CASSYLRGAYEQYF. As DNA, the CDR3 is TGTGCCAGCAGCTACCTCAGGGGAGCCTACGAGCAGTACTTC.

The rearrangement joins TRBV7-9 to TRBJ1-2, with D perhaps matching TRBD1 (5 bases). The CDR3 consists of 12 residues. The V and J ends lost 1 base and 8 bases respectively, with 8 bases between them. Germline loops: CDR1 SEHNR, CDR2 FQNEAQ (reference sequence). In DNA form, the CDR3 reads TGTGCCAGCAGCTTAGAGCGGGGCGGCTACACCTTC. Amino acids: CASSLERGGYTF.

To note about this clone: The same CDR3 can be traced to other DNA sequences in this sample. This chain uses TRBV14 with TRBJ2-7; 13 nucleotides line up with TRBD2. The CDR3 runs to 15 residues. J gave up 2 bases and V 3 bases, and 1 base lay outside the gene matches. CDR1 SGHDN and CDR2 FVKESK come from the germline V gene. CDR3 loop: CASSQGLAGPYEQYF. In DNA form, the CDR3 reads TGTGCCAGCAGCCAGGGACTAGCGGGACCCTACGAGCAGTACTTC.

This clone was detected only once. V gene TRBV28 combines with J gene TRBJ1-5; 8 nucleotides align to TRBD1. The CDR3 length is 17 residues. After removal of 4 bases from V and 0 bases from J, the junction contained 8 bases not matched to a gene. Germline lookup yields CDR1 MDHEN and CDR2 SYDVKM. CDR3 loop: CASSSGGTGYSNQPQHF. The CDR3 DNA reads TGTGCCAGCAGTTCCGGAGGGACAGGATATAGCAATCAGCCCCAGCATTTT.

This clone was seen a handful of times. Other DNA sequences from this sample encode an identical CDR3 as well. The chain recombines TRBV11-2 with TRBJ2-3; no clear D gene. The CDR3 length is 14 residues. V was cut by 1 base and J by 2 bases, with 7 bases left in between. Germline-derived CDR1 and CDR2 are SGHAT and FQNNGV. CDR3 in amino acids: CASSLVAATDTQYF. CDR3 DNA: TGTGCCAGCAGCTTAGTGGCGGCCACAGATACGCAGTATTTT.

The chain uses TRBV2 and TRBJ2-7; D not resolved. Trimming shortened V by 4 bases and J by 0 bases, and 10 bases separated the two germline ends. The germline V gene encodes CDR1 SNHLY and CDR2 FYNNEI. CDR3 size: 14 residues. CDR3 sequence: CASSVPSISYEQYF. In DNA form, the CDR3 reads TGTGCCAGCAGTGTACCCAGTATCTCCTACGAGCAGTACTTC.